This TCR beta chain was sequenced in a study of T cell responses to AZD1222 COVID-19 vaccine. Method: immunoSEQ multiplex PCR; TCRdb's copy keeps in-frame clones and lacks some. This sample has 120,000 to 150,000 clones, with more than 85% found just once. Of note for this clone: Its antigen remains unknown.

The junction had 4 bases not matched to a gene; V was cut back by 3 bases and J by 4 bases. Germline V gene lookup returns CDR1 LGHDT and CDR2 YNNKEL (reference sequence). This CDR3 is 14 amino acids long. Study-level points and caveats: Repertoires were obtained only post-peak T cell response.

The rearrangement joins TRBV3-1 (or the pseudogene TRBV3-2) to TRBJ1-2; 8 positions agree with TRBD1. The material sequenced was peripheral blood, taken on day 0 of AZD1222 vaccination. This clonotype originated in an adult in good health. Here the CDR3 reads CASSHNRGGYGYTF. CDR3 sequence (DNA): TGTGCCAGCAGCCATAACAGGGGGGGCTATGGCTACACCTTC.